A selection of T cell receptor beta chains follows, all from one sample in a study of control samples from healthy donors and cancer patients. Only in-frame clones appear in the TCRdb table, and some are missing; sequencing was by immunoSEQ multiplex PCR. The sample has about 82,000 clones, around 87% seen once. Sample: blood. The origin of the receptors is a man in his fifties in good health. Both conserved end residues are part of each CDR3. The order of the fields is D gene, V gene, J gene, clone size, CDR3 length, CDR3 DNA, CDR3 protein. D genes are given only for firm matches. Size tells how often a clone was seen (once, few, many) or the class of an expanded clone, and some rows leave it out.

NA	TRBV5-5	TRBJ2-2	once	15	TGTGCCAGCAGCTTGGCCGCCGGCTCCACCGGGGAGCTGTTTTTT	CASSLAAGSTGELFF
NA	TRBV24-1	TRBJ2-5	few	14	TGTGCCACCAGTGACCGGGGTTCTGCTGAGACCCAGTACTTC	CATSDRGSAETQYF
TRBD2	TRBV2	TRBJ2-5	NA	15	TGTGCCAGCACTCGGACTAGCGGGGGGCCGGAGACCCAGTACTTC	CASTRTSGGPETQYF
NA	TRBV4-2	TRBJ2-5	NA	16	TGTGCCAGCAGCCCAGGCACGGTTACGGGGTGGGAGACCCAGTACTTC	CASSPGTVTGWETQYF
NA	TRBV19	TRBJ1-2	NA	13	TGTGCCAGTAGTGAGGCAAGCCTCTATGGCTACACCTTC	CASSEASLYGYTF
NA	TRBV6-5	TRBJ2-7	NA	13	TGTGCCACCACCAGTGTATCCCCCTACGAGCAGTACTTC	CATTSVSPYEQYF
TRBD1	TRBV28	TRBJ2-3	NA	15	TGTGCCAGCAGTTTTGGGACAGGTGACTCAGATACGCAGTATTTT	CASSFGTGDSDTQYF
NA	TRBV24-1	TRBJ2-1	NA	15	TGTGCCACCAGTGACCGCCGGGACACCTACAATGAGCAGTTCTTC	CATSDRRDTYNEQFF
NA	TRBV24-1	TRBJ2-3	NA	14	TGTGCCACCAGTGATTCGCCTGATGGAGGTACGCAGTATTTT	CATSDSPDGGTQYF
NA	TRBV5-1	TRBJ2-1	NA	15	TGCGCCAGCAGCTTGTGGGGGGACACATACAATGAGCAGTTCTTC	CASSLWGDTYNEQFF
NA	TRBV18	TRBJ1-2	once	14	TGTGCCAGCTCACTGATAGGGACCGGCTATGGCTACACCTTC	CASSLIGTGYGYTF
NA	TRBV9	TRBJ2-5	NA	14	TGTGCCAGCAGCGTAGACTTGTACCAAGAGACCCAGTACTTC	CASSVDLYQETQYF
NA	TRBV28	TRBJ1-5	NA	15	TGTGCCAGCAGTTGGGGGGGGAAAGACAATCAGCCCCAGCATTTT	CASSWGGKDNQPQHF
TRBD1	TRBV6-4	TRBJ2-7	NA	14	TGTGCCAGCAGCACCACAGGGGTAAGGGACGAGCAGTACTTC	CASSTTGVRDEQYF
TRBD2	TRBV27	TRBJ2-2	NA	12	TGTGCCAGCAGACTAGCGGGCGGGGAGCTGTTTTTT	CASRLAGGELFF
TRBD1	TRBV5-1	TRBJ1-4	NA	14	TGCGCCAGCAGCAAAGGACAGGGCGATGAAAAACTGTTTTTT	CASSKGQGDEKLFF
NA	TRBV4-3	TRBJ1-1	NA	16	TGCGCCAGCAGCCAACCCATCCGTGGATCTAACACTGAAGCTTTCTTT	CASSQPIRGSNTEAFF
NA	TRBV21-1	TRBJ2-6	once	20	TGTGCCAGCAGCAAAGAGGACCGGGAAACCAACCCGTCTGGGGCCAACGTCCTGACTTTC	CASSKEDRETNPSGANVLTF
TRBD1	TRBV5-8	TRBJ1-6	few	16	TGTGCCAGCAGCGGGGGACAGGGGGCGCCTCAATCACCCCTCCACTTT	CASSGGQGAPQSPLHF
TRBD1	TRBV18	TRBJ2-5	once	17	TGTGCCAGCTCGTCTCCTGACAGGGACCTATCAACGGAGACCCAGTACTTC	CASSSPDRDLSTETQYF
TRBD2	TRBV24-1	TRBJ2-1	NA	16	TGTGCCACCAGTGATTTGGTAGCGGGAGCCTACAATGAGCAGTTCTTC	CATSDLVAGAYNEQFF
NA	TRBV28	TRBJ2-5	medium-sized	16	NA	CASSFFGQGGGETQYF
TRBD2	TRBV19	TRBJ2-1	NA	13	TGTGCCAGTAGGCGGACTAGGGACAATGAGCAGTTCTTC	CASRRTRDNEQFF
TRBD1	TRBV30	TRBJ1-3	NA	13	TGTGCCTCATGGACAGGCTCTGGAAACACCATATATTTT	CASWTGSGNTIYF
NA	TRBV6-5	TRBJ2-6	NA	12	TGTGCCAGCAGCCCGAACTCTCGGGTCCTGACTTTC	CASSPNSRVLTF
TRBD2	TRBV4-1	TRBJ2-7	NA	16	TGCGCCAGCAGCCAAGAAGCACTAGCGAACTACTACGAGCAGTACTTC	CASSQEALANYYEQYF
NA	TRBV2	TRBJ2-3	NA	16	TGTGCCAGCAGTGAGGGCGGGGGCCCGAGCACAGATACGCAGTATTTT	CASSEGGGPSTDTQYF
NA	TRBV28	TRBJ1-5	NA	15	TGTGCCAGCAGTTCCGCCGGGGGGGGTAATCAGCCCCAGCATTTT	CASSSAGGGNQPQHF
TRBD1	TRBV2	TRBJ1-1	NA	13	TGTGCCAGCACAGGACAGGGGAACACTGAAGCTTTCTTT	CASTGQGNTEAFF
TRBD1	TRBV19	TRBJ1-4	NA	15	TGTGCCAGTAGTATAGACAGGGGGCCTAATGAAAAACTGTTTTTT	CASSIDRGPNEKLFF
TRBD1	TRBV24-1	TRBJ2-1	NA	16	TGTGCCACCAGTGAAGCCGGGACAGGGGCCTTTGCTGAGCAGTTCTTC	CATSEAGTGAFAEQFF
TRBD2	TRBV5-4	TRBJ2-1	NA	13	TGTGCCAGCAGCTTGGGGATAGCGGGGGCGGTGTTCTTC	CASSLGIAGAVFF
TRBD2	TRBV4-1	TRBJ2-5	NA	15	TGCGCCAGCAGCCTTTTAGCGGGGGAGCAAGAGACCCAGTACTTC	CASSLLAGEQETQYF
NA	TRBV7-2	TRBJ2-3	NA	15	TGTGCCAGCAGCTTAGCTCCGGCGGGCACAGATACGCAGTATTTT	CASSLAPAGTDTQYF
NA	TRBV9	TRBJ2-2	NA	16	TGTGCCAGCAGCGTAGGCCTCCCTGGCCTCACCGGGGAGCTGTTTTTT	CASSVGLPGLTGELFF
NA	TRBV23-1	TRBJ1-1	few	14	TGCGCCAGCAGTCATGGTCAGGGGCGGACTGAAGCTTTCTTT	CASSHGQGRTEAFF
TRBD1	TRBV5-4	TRBJ1-2	NA	15	TGTGCCAGCAGCTCCGGGACAGAGACTAACTATGGCTACACCTTC	CASSSGTETNYGYTF
NA	TRBV7-9	TRBJ2-5	NA	14	TGTGCCACTCAATTGTCGGTCCTTCAAGAGACCCAGTACTTC	CATQLSVLQETQYF
NA	TRBV24-1	TRBJ1-5	NA	15	TGTGCCACCAGTGATTTCTGCCGGGGAAGACAGCCCCAGCATTTT	CATSDFCRGRQPQHF
NA	TRBV12-3/TRBV12-4	TRBJ2-5	once	12	TGTGCCAGCAGGACCACCCAAGAGACCCAGTACTTC	CASRTTQETQYF
NA	TRBV6-5	TRBJ2-6	NA	14	TGTGCCAGCAGCGCGGGAACTGGGGCCAACGTCCTGACTTTC	CASSAGTGANVLTF
TRBD1	TRBV19	TRBJ1-6	NA	16	TGTGCCAGTAGTCCCCGCCTGGCAGGGGGTTATTCACCCCTCCACTTT	CASSPRLAGGYSPLHF
NA	TRBV3-1/TRBV3-2	TRBJ2-3	NA	16	TGTGCCAGCAGCCCCGAGGGGAGAAAGGGAGCAGATACGCAGTATTTT	CASSPEGRKGADTQYF
NA	TRBV25-1	TRBJ2-1	NA	15	TGTGCCAGCAGTGCGGAGAGCCAAGCCTACAATGAGCAGTTCTTC	CASSAESQAYNEQFF
TRBD1	TRBV5-4	TRBJ1-2	medium-sized	15	TGTGCCAGCAGCTCGATGACGGGACAGAACTATGGCTACACCTTC	CASSSMTGQNYGYTF
NA	TRBV15	TRBJ1-2	NA	16	TGTGCCACCAGCAGAGACGCGACAGGTTCTAACTATGGCTACACCTTC	CATSRDATGSNYGYTF
TRBD2	TRBV11-3	TRBJ2-3	NA	17	TGTGCCAGCAGCACCCCGACTAGCGGGAGAGGGACAGATACGCAGTATTTT	CASSTPTSGRGTDTQYF
TRBD2	TRBV4-1	TRBJ2-5	NA	16	TGCGCCAGCAGCCTCAAAGCGGGGGGGGACTGGGAGACCCAGTACTTC	CASSLKAGGDWETQYF
TRBD1	TRBV6-1	TRBJ1-1	NA	16	TGTGCCAGCAGTGAAGGAATGACAGGGGTCACCACTGAAGCTTTCTTT	CASSEGMTGVTTEAFF
TRBD2	TRBV5-6	TRBJ2-2	once	15	TGTGCCAGCAGCTTAATAGCGGGGGGCTCCGGGGAGCTGTTTTTT	CASSLIAGGSGELFF
NA	TRBV12-3/TRBV12-4	TRBJ2-5	NA	12	TGTGCCAGCAGTCCACAACAAGAGACCCAGTACTTC	CASSPQQETQYF
TRBD1	TRBV19	TRBJ2-3	NA	16	TGTGCCAGTAGTATGAGGGGACAGGGAAGCACAGATACGCAGTATTTT	CASSMRGQGSTDTQYF
NA	TRBV29-1	TRBJ2-5	few	12	TGCAGCGTTGATACAGGGAGGGAGACCCAGTACTTC	CSVDTGRETQYF
NA	TRBV27	TRBJ2-5	NA	13	TGTGCCAGCAGTCGACCGGGAGTGGGGACCCAGTACTTC	CASSRPGVGTQYF
TRBD2	TRBV7-6	TRBJ2-3	NA	15	TGTGCCAGCAGCTTAAATAGCGGGGGGACAGATACGCAGTATTTT	CASSLNSGGTDTQYF
TRBD1	TRBV27	TRBJ1-1	NA	13	TGTGCCAGCAGTTACAGGGGGGGGACTGAAGCTTTCTTT	CASSYRGGTEAFF